This T cell receptor beta chain was identified in a study of cytomegalovirus exposure and HLA in healthy donors (dated by TCRdb to 2017 to 2019). In the study overall: A later analysis indicated that the roughly 130 validation repertoires were generated on the platform also employed for the roughly 730 repertoires of the first cohort. Along with the roughly 710-subject first cohort, a separate validation cohort of around 120 different subjects was used. The study was designed to test whether signatures of past pathogen exposure could be identified by cataloging public T cell receptors. To predict cytomegalovirus infection status, the study brought together high-throughput TCR immunosequencing, statistical association of individual TCRs with disease status, and machine learning. Summary of the overall study and its limitations: It was suggested by the authors that the approach could potentially be generalized to other disease states and immunological phenotypes. The study gave a list of 150 to 200 TCR beta chains associated with cytomegalovirus. Subsequent analysis determined that TCRs grouped into clusters in the first cohort also showed a tendency toward co-occurrence across the roughly 120 validation repertoires, and 94% of cluster scores exceeded 0. Most TCR sequences were observed very rarely across donors, whereas some public TCRs were present in many individuals. A few of the identified cytomegalovirus-associated TCR beta chains were confirmed in vitro to be specific for cytomegalovirus antigens. In both the original and validation cohorts, the classifier was reported to diagnose cytomegalovirus status with high specificity and sensitivity. The validation cohort had no HLA typing available for a later analysis, so co-occurrence within that cohort was assessed over all 110 or so repertoires.

The donors were included in the validation cohort of some 120 subjects, a group kept apart from the roughly 690-subject first cohort. CDR1 and CDR2, per the germline V gene (reference sequence), are MNHNY and SVGAGI. Reading from cysteine to phenylalanine, the CDR3 counts 11 amino acids. Of all the DNA, just the CDR3 is kept, 33 bases in frame from base 1. V is clipped by 3 bases and J by 8 bases, and the sequence between their germline boundaries is 5 bases long. The method behind the library was the immunoSEQ multiplex PCR assay. The source study handled its data this way. A statistical classification framework was developed to diagnose cytomegalovirus status using the catalog of TCR beta chain sequences. TCRdb holds this immuneACCESS table with in-frame rearrangements only. Some clones are missing; in checked studies, unresolved V genes explain under half, and the rest has no known cause. V and J calls and clone size follow that table, whereas D and trimming were derived from the DNA. This sample lists around 300,000 clones; over 75% were detected once. The ten largest clones add up to about 0.85% of the sample.

Of note for this clone: Its target antigen remains unknown. Qualities for individual bases were not recorded, and no much larger clone is one base off.

The sample comprised PBMCs. The receptor comes from a woman aged 18-29 years in good health and CMV-seronegative. The receptor chain draws on TRBV6-6 and TRBJ1-3; the D gene remains uncertain. The DNA reads as follows: TGTGCCAGCAGTTATACGGACACCATATATTTT. Its protein reads: CASSYTDTIYF.